This T cell receptor (beta chain) was identified during a study of early T cells in non-severe SARS-CoV-2 infection. MiXCR, run by TCRdb on the 5' RACE reads, gives a single entry per CDR3 protein. The sample holds under 85,000 distinct CDR3 sequences; 14% are singletons and the top ten take 3% to 4.5%. This CDR3 has 15 residues. Trimming took off 1 base at V and 4 bases at J, with 10 bases between the two ends. Germline CDR1 and CDR2: SEHNR and FQNEAQ (reference sequence). As for this clonotype: Its antigen is undetermined.

Study-wide points: Lookups in VDJdb leaned toward anti-spike CD8 responses and missed private and CD4 specificities.

This receptor was identified in an adult who was a healthcare worker with PCR-confirmed SARS-CoV-2 infection or an uninfected control (not recorded which). The chain has TRBV7-9 and TRBJ2-2; a possible D gene is TRBD1 (6 bases). Material: whole blood, obtained at baseline. The CDR3 DNA sequence: TGTGCCAGCAGCTTAGTGGGGGCTATCACCGGGGAGCTGTTTTTT. Translating gives CASSLVGAITGELFF.